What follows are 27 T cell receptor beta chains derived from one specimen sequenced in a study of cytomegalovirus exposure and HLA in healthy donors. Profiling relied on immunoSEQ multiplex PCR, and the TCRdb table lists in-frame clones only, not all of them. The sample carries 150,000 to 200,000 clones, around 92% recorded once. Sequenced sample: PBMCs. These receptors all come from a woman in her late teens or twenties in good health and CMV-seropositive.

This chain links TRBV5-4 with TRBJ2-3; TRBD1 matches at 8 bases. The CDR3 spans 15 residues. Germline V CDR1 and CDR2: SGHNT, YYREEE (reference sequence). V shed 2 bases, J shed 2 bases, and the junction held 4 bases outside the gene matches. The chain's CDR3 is CASSFGQGVTDTQYF. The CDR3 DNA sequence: TGTGCCAGCAGCTTCGGACAGGGCGTCACAGATACGCAGTATTTT.

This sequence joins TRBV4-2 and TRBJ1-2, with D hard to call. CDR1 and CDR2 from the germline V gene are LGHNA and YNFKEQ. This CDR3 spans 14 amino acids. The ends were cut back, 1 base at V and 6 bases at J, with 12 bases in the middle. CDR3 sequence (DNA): TGTGCCAGCAGCCAAGTTGAGGGAGGGAATGGCTACACCTTC. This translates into CASSQVEGGNGYTF.

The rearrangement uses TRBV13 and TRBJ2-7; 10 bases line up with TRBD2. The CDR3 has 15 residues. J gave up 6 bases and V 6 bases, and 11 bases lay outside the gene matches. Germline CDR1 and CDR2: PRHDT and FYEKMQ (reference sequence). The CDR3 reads CASSPHKAGGFEQYF. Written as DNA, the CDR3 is TGTGCCAGCAGTCCACACAAAGCGGGAGGGTTCGAGCAGTACTTC.

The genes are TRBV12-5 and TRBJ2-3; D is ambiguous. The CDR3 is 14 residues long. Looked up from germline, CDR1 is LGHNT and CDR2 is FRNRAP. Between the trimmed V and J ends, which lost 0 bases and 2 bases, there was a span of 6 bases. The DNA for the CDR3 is TGTGCTAGTGGTTTGGTTCCAGACACAGATACGCAGTATTTT. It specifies CASGLVPDTDTQYF.

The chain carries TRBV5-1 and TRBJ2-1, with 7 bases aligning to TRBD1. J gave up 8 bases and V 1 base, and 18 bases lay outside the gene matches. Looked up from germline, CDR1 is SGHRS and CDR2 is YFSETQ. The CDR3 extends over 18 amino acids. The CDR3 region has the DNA TGCGCCAGCAGCTTGAGGTTTGGGTTACGACAGGGTTTAGATGAGCAGTTCTTC. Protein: CASSLRFGLRQGLDEQFF.

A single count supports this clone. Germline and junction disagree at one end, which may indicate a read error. The CDR3 is CASSPSGKGETQYF. CDR3 coding DNA: TGTGCTAGCAGCCCCAGCGGCAAAGGAGAGACCCAGTACTTC. The genes are TRBV7-7 and TRBJ2-5, with D possibly TRBD2 on 5 matching bases. The CDR3 length is 14 residues. Germline V gene lookup returns CDR1 SSHAT and CDR2 FNYEAQ (reference sequence).

CDR3 nucleotides: TGTGCCAGTAGTGTCACCGGGACAGCGAACACTGAAGCTTTCTTT. It codes for CASSVTGTANTEAFF. The chain has TRBV19 and TRBJ1-1; 7 bases are a match to TRBD1. This CDR3 has 15 residues. From germline, CDR1 is LNHDA and CDR2 SQIVND (reference sequence). J gave up 1 base and V 5 bases, and 7 bases lay outside the gene matches.

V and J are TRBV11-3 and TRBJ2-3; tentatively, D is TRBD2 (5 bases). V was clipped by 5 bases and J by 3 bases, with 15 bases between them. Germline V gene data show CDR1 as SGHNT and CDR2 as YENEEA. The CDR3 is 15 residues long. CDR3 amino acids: CASSRVEGMTDTQYF. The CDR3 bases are TGTGCCAGCAGCAGGGTCGAGGGAATGACAGATACGCAGTATTTT.

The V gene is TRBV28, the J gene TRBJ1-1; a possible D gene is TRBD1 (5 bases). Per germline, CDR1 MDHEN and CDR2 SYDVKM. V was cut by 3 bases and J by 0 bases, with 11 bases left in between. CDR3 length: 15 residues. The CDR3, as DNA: TGTGCCAGCAGTTTCACAGGAAACATGAACACTGAAGCTTTCTTT. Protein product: CASSFTGNMNTEAFF.

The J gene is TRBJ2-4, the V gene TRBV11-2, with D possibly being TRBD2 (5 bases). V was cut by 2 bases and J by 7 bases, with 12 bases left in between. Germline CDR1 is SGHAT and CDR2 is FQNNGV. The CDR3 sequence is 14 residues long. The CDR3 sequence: CASSLLTSRNIQYF. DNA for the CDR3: TGTGCCAGCAGCTTATTAACTAGTAGGAACATTCAGTACTTC.

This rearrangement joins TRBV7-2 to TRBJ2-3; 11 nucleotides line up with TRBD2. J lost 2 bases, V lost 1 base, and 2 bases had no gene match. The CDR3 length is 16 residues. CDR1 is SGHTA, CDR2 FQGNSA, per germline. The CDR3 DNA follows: TGTGCCAGCAGCTTAGTAGCGGGAGGGTTCACAGATACGCAGTATTTT. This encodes CASSLVAGGFTDTQYF.

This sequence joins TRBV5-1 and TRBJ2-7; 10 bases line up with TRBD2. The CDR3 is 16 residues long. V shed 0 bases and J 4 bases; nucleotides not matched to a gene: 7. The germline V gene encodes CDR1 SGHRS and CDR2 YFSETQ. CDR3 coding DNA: TGCGCCAGCAGCTTGGCGGCTAGCGGGAGTTCTTACGAGCAGTACTTC. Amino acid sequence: CASSLAASGSSYEQYF.

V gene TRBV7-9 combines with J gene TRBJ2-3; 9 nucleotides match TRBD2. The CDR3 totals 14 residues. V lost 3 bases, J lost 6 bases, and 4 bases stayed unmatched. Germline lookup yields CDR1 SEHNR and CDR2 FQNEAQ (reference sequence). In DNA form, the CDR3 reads TGTGCCAGCAGCTTCACAGCGGGAGGCGATACGCAGTATTTT. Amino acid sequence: CASSFTAGGDTQYF.

The CDR3 loop reads CSVPTPPYSPPEAFF. CDR3 DNA: TGCAGCGTTCCTACCCCACCTTACTCTCCACCTGAAGCTTTCTTT. The chain combines TRBV29-1 with TRBJ1-1, with unresolved D. Between the trimmed V and J ends, which lost 5 bases and 6 bases, there was a span of 22 bases. The CDR3 consists of 15 residues. In germline, CDR1 is SQVTM, CDR2 ANQGSEA.

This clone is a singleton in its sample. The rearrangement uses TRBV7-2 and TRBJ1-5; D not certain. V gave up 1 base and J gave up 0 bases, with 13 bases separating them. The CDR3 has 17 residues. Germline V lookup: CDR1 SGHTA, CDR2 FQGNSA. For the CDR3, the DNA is TGTGCCAGCAGCTTAGGTCTCGGGTATTATAGCAATCAGCCCCAGCATTTT. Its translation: CASSLGLGYYSNQPQHF.

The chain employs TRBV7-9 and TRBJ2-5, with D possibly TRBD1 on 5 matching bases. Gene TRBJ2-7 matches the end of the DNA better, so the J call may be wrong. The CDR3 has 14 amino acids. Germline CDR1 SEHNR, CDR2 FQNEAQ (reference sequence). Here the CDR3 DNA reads TGTGCCAGCAGCCCCGACAGCTTCTCCTACGAGCAGTACTTC. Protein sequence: CASSPDSFSYEQYF.

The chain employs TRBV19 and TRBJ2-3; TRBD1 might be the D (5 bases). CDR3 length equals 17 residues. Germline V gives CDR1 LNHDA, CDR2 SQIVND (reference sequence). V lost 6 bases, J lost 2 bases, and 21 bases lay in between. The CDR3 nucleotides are TGTGCCAGTAGCTATGCACCCCCAGGGATCCACACAGATACGCAGTATTTT. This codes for CASSYAPPGIHTDTQYF.

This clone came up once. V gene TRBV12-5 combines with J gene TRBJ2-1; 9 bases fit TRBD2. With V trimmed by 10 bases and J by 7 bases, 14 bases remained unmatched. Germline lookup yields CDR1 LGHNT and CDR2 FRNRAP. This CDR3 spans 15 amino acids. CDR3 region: CAIRFSQREANEQFF. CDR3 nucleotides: TGTGCTATCAGGTTTAGTCAGCGGGAGGCGAATGAGCAGTTCTTC. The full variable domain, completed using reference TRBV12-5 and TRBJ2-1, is DARVTQTPRHKVTEMGQEVTMRCQPILGHNTVFWYRQTMMQGLELLAYFRNRAPLDDSGMPKDRFSAEMPDATLATLKIQPSEPRDSAVYFCAIRFSQREANEQFFGPGTRLTVL.

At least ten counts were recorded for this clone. DNA for the CDR3: TGTGCCAGCAGTGATTCGGTCACCGGGGAGCTGTTTTTT. Translating it yields CASSDSVTGELFF. This chain joins TRBV6-4 and TRBJ2-2; no definite D call. The V end was cut by 3 bases, the J end by 4 bases, with 6 bases between. Germline CDR1 and CDR2: MRHNA and SNTAGT. This CDR3 is 13 amino acids long.

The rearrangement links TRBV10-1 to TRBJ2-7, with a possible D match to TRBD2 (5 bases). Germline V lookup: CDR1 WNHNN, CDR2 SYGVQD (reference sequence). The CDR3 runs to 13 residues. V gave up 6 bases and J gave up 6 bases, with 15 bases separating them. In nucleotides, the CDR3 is TGCGCCAGCAGCGAGGGTATGTTCGGCGAGCAGTACTTC. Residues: CASSEGMFGEQYF.

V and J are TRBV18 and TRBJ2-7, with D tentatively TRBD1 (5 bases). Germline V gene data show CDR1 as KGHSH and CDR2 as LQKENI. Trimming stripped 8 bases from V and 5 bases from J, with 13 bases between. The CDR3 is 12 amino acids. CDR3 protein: CASAFQGHEQYF. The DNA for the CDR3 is TGTGCCAGCGCTTTTCAGGGTCACGAGCAGTACTTC.

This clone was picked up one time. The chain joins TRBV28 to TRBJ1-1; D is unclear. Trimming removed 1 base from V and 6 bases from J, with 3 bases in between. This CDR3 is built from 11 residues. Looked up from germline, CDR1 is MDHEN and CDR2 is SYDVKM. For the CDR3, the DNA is TGTGCCAGCAGTTTATTCTCTGAAGCTTTCTTT. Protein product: CASSLFSEAFF.

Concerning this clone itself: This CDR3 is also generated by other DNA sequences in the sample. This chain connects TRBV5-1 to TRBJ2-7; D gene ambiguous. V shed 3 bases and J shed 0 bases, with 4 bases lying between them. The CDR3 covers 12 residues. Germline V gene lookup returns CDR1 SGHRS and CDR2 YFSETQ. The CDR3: CASSSSSYEQYF. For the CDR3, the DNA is TGCGCCAGCAGCTCGAGCTCCTACGAGCAGTACTTC. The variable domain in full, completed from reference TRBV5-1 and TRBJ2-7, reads KAGVTQTPRYLIKTRGQQVTLSCSPISGHRSVSWYQQTPGQGLQFLFEYFSETQRNKGNFPGRFSGRQFSNSRSEMNVSTLELGDSALYLCASSSSSYEQYFGPGTRLTVT.

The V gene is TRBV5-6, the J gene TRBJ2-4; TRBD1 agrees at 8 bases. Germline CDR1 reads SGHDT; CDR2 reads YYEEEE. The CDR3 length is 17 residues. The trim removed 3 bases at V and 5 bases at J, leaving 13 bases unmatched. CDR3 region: CASSSLPRGREENIQYF. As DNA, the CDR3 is TGTGCCAGCAGCTCGCTTCCCAGGGGGCGCGAAGAAAACATTCAGTACTTC.

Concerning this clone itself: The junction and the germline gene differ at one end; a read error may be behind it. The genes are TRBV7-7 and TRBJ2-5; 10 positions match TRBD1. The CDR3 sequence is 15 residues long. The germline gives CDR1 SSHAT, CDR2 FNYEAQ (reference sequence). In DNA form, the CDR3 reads TGTGCTAGCAGCGTCACTCCGGGACAGGGGCCGACCCAGTACTTC. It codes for CASSVTPGQGPTQYF.

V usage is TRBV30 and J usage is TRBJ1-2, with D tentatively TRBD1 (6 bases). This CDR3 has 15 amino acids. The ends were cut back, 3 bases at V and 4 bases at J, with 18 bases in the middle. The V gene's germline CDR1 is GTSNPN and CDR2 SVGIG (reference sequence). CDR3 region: CAWRKGHPTTYGYTF. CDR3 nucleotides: TGTGCCTGGAGGAAGGGACACCCAACCACCTATGGCTACACCTTC. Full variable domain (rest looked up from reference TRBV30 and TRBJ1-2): SQTIHQWPATLVQPVGSPLSLECTVEGTSNPNLYWYRQAAGRGLQLLFYSVGIGQISSEVPQNLSASRPQDRQFILSSKKLLLSDSGFYLCAWRKGHPTTYGYTFGSGTRLTVV.

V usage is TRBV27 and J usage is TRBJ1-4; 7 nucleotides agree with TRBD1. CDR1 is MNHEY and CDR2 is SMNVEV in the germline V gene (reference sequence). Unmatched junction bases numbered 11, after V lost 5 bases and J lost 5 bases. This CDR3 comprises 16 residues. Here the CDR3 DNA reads TGTGCCAGCAGTCGAACCCGAGGGGGCCCAAATGAAAAACTGTTTTTT. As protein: CASSRTRGGPNEKLFF. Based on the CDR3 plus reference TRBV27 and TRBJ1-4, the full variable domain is EAQVTQNPRYLITVTGKKLTVTCSQNMNHEYMSWYRQDPGLGLRQIYYSMNVEVTDKGDVPEGYKVSRKEKRNFPLILESPSPNQTSLYFCASSRTRGGPNEKLFFGSGTQLSVL.